The clone carrying this T cell receptor beta chain was seen just once. These data belong to a study of blood T cell repertoires in COVID-19. The protocol was immunoSEQ multiplex PCR, while the TCRdb copy is restricted to in-frame clones and leaves out a portion. The sample records 80,000 to 130,000 clones, approximately 91% being singletons. The V gene lost 0 bases and the J gene lost 5 bases, with 12 bases spanning the gap. This CDR3 contains 16 residues. CDR1 and CDR2 (germline): SGHRS, YFSETQ. The sequencing sample was made of peripheral blood. The origin of this receptor is a woman aged 60-75 years with acute or convalescent COVID-19. The chain combines TRBV5-1 with TRBJ1-6; D gene ambiguous. CDR3 in DNA: TGCGCCAGCAGCTTGGTTCCCGGGAGTGATAATTCACCCCTCCACTTT. It encodes CASSLVPGSDNSPLHF.